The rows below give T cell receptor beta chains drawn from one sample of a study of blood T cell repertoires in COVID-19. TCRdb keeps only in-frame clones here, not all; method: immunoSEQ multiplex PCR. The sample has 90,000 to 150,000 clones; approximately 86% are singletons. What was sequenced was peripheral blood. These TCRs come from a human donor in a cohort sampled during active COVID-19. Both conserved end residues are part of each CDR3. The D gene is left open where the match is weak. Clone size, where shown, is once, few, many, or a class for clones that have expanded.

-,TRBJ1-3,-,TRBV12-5,CASGLVGTPSSGNTIYF,TGTGCTAGTGGTTTGGTAGGGACACCGAGCTCTGGAAACACCATATATTTT
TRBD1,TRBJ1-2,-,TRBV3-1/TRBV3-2,CASSPGTGRGYTF,TGTGCCAGCAGCCCTGGGACAGGGCGAGGCTACACCTTC
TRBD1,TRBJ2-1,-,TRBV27,CASSRDREANEQFF,TGTGCCAGCAGCCGGGACAGGGAAGCCAATGAGCAGTTCTTC
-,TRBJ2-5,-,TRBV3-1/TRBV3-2,CASSQRGGRRGETQYF,TGTGCCAGCAGCCAAAGGGGAGGCCGGAGGGGAGAGACCCAGTACTTC
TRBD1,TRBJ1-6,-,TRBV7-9,CASSAQGQSSYNSPLHF,TGTGCCAGCAGCGCACAGGGACAGAGCTCCTATAATTCACCCCTCCACTTT
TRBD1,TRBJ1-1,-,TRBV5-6,CASSLGVTGAEAFF,TGTGCCAGCAGCTTGGGCGTAACAGGGGCGGAAGCTTTCTTT
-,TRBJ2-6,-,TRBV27,CASQQGWAGANVLTF,TGTGCCAGCCAACAGGGTTGGGCTGGGGCCAACGTCCTGACTTTC
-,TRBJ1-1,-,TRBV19,CASTLMADYTEAFF,TGTGCCAGTACCCTTATGGCCGACTACACTGAAGCTTTCTTT
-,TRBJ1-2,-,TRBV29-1,CSVGRTGSRGGYTF,TGCAGCGTTGGACGTACGGGCTCTAGGGGCGGCTACACCTTC
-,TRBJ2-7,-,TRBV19,CASSDGLRDSQYF,TGTGCCAGTAGTGACGGACTCCGGGACTCACAGTACTTC
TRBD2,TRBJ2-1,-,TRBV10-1,CASSAASGSNEQFF,TGCGCCAGCAGTGCAGCTAGCGGGAGCAATGAGCAGTTCTTC
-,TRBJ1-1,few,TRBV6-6,CASSPGAEAFF,TGTGCCAGCAGCCCGGGGGCTGAAGCTTTCTTT
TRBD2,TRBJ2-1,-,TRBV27,CASSLISGMRRIYNEQFF,TGTGCCAGCAGTTTGATTAGCGGGATGCGGCGAATCTACAATGAGCAGTTCTTC
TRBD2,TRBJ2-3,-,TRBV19,CASRASGWGDTQYF,TGTGCCAGTAGAGCTAGCGGGTGGGGAGATACGCAGTATTTT
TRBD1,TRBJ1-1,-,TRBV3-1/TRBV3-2,CASRPRTGNTEAFF,TGTGCCAGCAGACCACGGACAGGAAACACTGAAGCTTTCTTT
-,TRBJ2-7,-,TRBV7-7,CASSRGLGGEQYF,TGTGCCAGCAGCCGAGGGCTGGGGGGCGAGCAGTACTTC
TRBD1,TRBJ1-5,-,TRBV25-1,CASRETGANQPQHF,TGTGCCAGCAGAGAAACAGGGGCCAATCAGCCCCAGCATTTT
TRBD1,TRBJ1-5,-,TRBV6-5,CASSYPVTGSYQPQHF,TGTGCCAGCAGTTACCCGGTGACAGGGTCCTATCAGCCCCAGCATTTT
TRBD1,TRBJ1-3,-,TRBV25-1,CASPRPRDRGPLGNTIYF,TGTGCCAGCCCCAGGCCTAGGGACAGGGGACCACTTGGAAACACCATATATTTT
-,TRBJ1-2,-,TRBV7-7,CASSARGSAANYGYTF,TGTGCTAGCAGCGCCCGGGGGAGTGCAGCGAACTATGGCTACACCTTC
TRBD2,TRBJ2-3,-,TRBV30,CAWSVSRGGKDTQYF,TGTGCCTGGAGTGTCTCTCGCGGGGGAAAAGATACGCAGTATTTT
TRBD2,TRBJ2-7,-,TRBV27,CASSSPASGPSSYEQYF,TGTGCCAGCAGTTCCCCAGCTAGCGGTCCGAGCTCCTACGAGCAGTACTTC
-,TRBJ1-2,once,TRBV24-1,CATSDDRFTYGYTF,TGTGCCACCAGTGATGACAGGTTTACCTATGGCTACACCTTC
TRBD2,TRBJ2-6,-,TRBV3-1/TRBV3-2,CASTQRGGANVLTF,TGTGCCAGCACCCAGCGGGGGGGGGCCAACGTCCTGACTTTC
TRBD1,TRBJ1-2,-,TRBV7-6,CASGQGNYGYTF,TGTGCCAGCGGACAGGGGAACTATGGCTACACCTTC
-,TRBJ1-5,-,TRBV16,CASVPNRDGNQPQHF,TGTGCCAGCGTACCGAACAGGGATGGCAATCAGCCCCAGCATTTT
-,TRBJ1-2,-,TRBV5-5,CASSLDRSPANYGYTF,TGTGCCAGCAGCTTGGACAGGTCCCCAGCTAACTATGGCTACACCTTC